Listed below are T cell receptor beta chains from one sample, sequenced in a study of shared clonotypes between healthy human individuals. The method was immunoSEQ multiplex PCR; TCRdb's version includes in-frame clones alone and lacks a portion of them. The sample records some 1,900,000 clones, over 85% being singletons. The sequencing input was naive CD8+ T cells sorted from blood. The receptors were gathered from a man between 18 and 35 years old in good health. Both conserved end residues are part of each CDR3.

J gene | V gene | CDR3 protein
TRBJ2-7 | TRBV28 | CASSLSADYEQYF
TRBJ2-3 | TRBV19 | CASSPDYYTDTQYF
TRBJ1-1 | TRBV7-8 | CASSPATETNTEAFF
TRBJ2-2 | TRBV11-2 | CASSSQSGELFF
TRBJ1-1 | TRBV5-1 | CASSPWEVHGLPEAFF
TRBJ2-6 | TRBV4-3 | CASSQKTAGGIGSWTNVLTF
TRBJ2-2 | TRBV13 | CASSPDWAGVGGELFF
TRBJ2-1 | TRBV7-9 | CASSYKPSSYNEQFF
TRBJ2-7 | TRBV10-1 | CASVRDGGMVEQYF
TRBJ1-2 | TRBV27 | CAAKRGDGYTF
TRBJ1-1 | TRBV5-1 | CASSREGGTEAFF
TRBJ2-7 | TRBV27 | CASSLSLGTPYEQYF
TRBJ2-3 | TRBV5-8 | CASGAGTVDTQYF
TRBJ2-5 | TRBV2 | CAGRGASRAFQETQYF
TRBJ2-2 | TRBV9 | CASSAPLGTNTGELFF
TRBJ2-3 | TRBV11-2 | CASSDRLAGGRSDTQYF
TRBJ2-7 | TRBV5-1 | CASSLESSGAYEQYF
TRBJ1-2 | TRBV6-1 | CASSELGNYGYTF
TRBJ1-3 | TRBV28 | CASSGVSGNTIYF
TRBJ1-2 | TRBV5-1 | CASSLSEDSANYGYTF
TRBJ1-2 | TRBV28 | CASSLLGTGPYGYTF
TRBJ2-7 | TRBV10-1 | CASSEGQPSYEQYF
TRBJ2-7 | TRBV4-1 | CASSQPRTGGSYEQYF
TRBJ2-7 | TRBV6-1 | CASSADRAYEQYF
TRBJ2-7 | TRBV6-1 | CASSEWTSGGPYEQYF
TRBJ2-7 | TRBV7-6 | CASSPRTGSYEQYF
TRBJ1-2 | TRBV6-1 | CASSEWEYGYTF
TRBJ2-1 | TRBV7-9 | CASSTSGGGIYNEQFF
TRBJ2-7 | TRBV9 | CASSVSSGGYEQYF
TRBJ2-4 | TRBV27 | CASRLNPPGGLAKNIQYF
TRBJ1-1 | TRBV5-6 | CASSLYGTEAFF
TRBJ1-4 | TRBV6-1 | CASSETGVMEKLFF
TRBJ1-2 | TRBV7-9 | CASSQPGFYGYTF
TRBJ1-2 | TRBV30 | CAWTTTGGEGYTF
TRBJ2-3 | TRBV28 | CASRRTSGGGQFTDTQYF
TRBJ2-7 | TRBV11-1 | CASSLLPGSYEQYF
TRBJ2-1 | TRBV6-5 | CASSYLAGGTREQFF
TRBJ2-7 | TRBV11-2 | CASSSTESYEQYF
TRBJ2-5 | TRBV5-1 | CASSGSGGLETQYF
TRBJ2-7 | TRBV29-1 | CSVVGHSYEQYF
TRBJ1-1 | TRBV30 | CAWGQWNTEAFF
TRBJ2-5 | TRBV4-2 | CASSQVVGVETQYF
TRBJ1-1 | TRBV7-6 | CASSPGQGLNTEAFF
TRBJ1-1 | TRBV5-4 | CASSPRGAGGTEAFF
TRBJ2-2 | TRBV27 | CASSVNRGRAGELFF
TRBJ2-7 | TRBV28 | CASSRGGRGRVYEQYF
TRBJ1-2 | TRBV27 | CASSPGLPANYGYTF
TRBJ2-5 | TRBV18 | CASSPPEWGYQETQYF
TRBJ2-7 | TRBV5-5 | CASSLAPGLAIPYEQYF
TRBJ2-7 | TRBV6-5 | CASSYNYEQYF
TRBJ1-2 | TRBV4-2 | CASSPRDRGAQYGYTF
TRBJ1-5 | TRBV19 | CASSPGQGGNQPQHF
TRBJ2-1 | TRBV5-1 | CASSFGQGNNNEQFF
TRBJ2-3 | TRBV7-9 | CASSLQTASTDTQYF
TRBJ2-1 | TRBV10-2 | CASSVRTGGFEQFF